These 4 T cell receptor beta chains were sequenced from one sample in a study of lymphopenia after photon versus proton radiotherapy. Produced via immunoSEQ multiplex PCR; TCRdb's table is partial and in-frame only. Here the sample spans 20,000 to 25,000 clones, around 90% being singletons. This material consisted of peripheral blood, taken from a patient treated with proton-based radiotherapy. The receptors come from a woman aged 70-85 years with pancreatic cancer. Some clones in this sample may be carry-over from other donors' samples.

CDR3 DNA: TGCGCCAGCAGCCAAGATCAGGGGAACACCATATATTTT. Its translation is CASSQDQGNTIYF. The chain employs TRBV4-1 and TRBJ1-3; a weak D match, TRBD1 (6 bases). From germline, CDR1 is MGHRA and CDR2 YSYEKL. The V and J ends lost 0 bases and 7 bases respectively, with 7 bases between them. The CDR3 has 13 amino acids.

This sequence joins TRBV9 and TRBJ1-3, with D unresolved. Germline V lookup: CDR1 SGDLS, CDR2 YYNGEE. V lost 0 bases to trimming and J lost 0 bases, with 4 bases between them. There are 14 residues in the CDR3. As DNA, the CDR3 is TGTGCCAGCAGCGTAGACTTCTCTGGAAACACCATATATTTT. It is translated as CASSVDFSGNTIYF. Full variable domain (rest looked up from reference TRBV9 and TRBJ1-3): DSGVTQTPKHLITATGQRVTLRCSPRSGDLSVYWYQQSLDQGLQFLIQYYNGEERAKGNILERFSAQQFPDLHSELNLSSLELGDSALYFCASSVDFSGNTIYFGEGSWLTVV.

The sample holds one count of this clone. The CDR3 loop is CASRQRSLTGFKETQYF. CDR3 DNA sequence: TGTGCCAGCAGGCAGAGGTCGCTGACAGGGTTCAAAGAGACCCAGTACTTC. This chain links TRBV11-2 with TRBJ2-5; TRBD1 aligns across 7 bases. V was pared by 6 bases and J by 3 bases, with 16 bases of the junction left unmatched. Germline V gene data show CDR1 as SGHAT and CDR2 as FQNNGV. CDR3 length: 17 amino acids. Supplemented by reference TRBV11-2 and TRBJ2-5, the full variable domain reads EAGVAQSPRYKIIEKRQSVAFWCNPISGHATLYWYQQILGQGPKLLIQFQNNGVVDDSQLPKDRFSAERLKGVDSTLKIQPAKLEDSAVYLCASRQRSLTGFKETQYFGPGTRLLVL.

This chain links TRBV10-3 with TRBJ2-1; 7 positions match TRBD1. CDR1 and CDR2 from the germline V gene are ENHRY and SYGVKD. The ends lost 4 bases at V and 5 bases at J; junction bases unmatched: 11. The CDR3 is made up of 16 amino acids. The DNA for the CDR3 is TGTGCCATCAGTGCAGGGAAGGGGGCGAGAGACAATGAGCAGTTCTTC. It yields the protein CAISAGKGARDNEQFF.